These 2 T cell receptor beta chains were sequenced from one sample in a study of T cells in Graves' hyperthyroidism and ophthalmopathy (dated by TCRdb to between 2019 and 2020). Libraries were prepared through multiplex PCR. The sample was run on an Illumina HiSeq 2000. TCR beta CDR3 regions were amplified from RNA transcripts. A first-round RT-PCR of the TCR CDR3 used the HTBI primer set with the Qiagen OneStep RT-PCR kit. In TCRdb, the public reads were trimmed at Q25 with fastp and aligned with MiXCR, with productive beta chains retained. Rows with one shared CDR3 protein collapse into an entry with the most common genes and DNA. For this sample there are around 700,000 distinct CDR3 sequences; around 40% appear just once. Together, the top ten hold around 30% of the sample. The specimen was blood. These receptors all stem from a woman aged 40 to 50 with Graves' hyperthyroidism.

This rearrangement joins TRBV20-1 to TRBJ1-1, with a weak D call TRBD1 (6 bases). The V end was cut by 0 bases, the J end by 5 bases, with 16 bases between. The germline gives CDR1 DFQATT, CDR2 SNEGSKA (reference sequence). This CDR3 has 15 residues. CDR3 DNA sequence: TGCAGTGCTAGAGATCTCCCCAGGGGTTCAACTGAAGCTTTCTTT. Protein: CSARDLPRGSTEAFF.

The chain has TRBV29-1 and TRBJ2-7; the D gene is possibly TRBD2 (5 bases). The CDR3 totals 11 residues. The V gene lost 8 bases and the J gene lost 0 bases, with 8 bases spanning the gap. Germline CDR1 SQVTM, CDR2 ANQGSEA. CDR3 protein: CSLGSSYEQYF. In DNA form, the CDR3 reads TGCAGCTTGGGGAGCTCCTACGAGCAGTACTTC.